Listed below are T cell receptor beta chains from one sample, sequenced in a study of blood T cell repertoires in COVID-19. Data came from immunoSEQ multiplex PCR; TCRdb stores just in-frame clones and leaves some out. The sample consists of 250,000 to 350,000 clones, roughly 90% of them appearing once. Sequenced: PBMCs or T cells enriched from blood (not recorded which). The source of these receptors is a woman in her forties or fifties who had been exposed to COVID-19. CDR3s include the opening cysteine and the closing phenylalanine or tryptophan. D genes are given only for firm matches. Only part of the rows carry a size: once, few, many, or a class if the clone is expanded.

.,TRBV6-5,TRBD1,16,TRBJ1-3,CASSYSGQGSGNTIYF,TGTGCCAGCAGTTACTCGGGACAGGGTTCAGGAAACACCATATATTTT
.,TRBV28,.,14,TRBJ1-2,CASYQVGLSYGYTF,TGTGCCAGCTACCAAGTCGGTCTTTCCTATGGCTACACCTTC
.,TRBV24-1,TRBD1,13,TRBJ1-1,CATGDRSNTEAFF,TGTGCCACCGGGGACAGATCGAACACTGAAGCTTTCTTT
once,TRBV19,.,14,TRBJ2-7,CASRTTGINDEQYF,TGTGCCAGTAGGACTACAGGGATCAACGACGAGCAGTACTTC
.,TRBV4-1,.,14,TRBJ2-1,CASSQEGSGSEQFF,TGCGCCAGCAGCCAAGAGGGTAGCGGAAGCGAGCAGTTCTTC
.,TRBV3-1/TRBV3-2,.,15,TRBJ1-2,CASSQGHGNPYGYTF,TGTGCCAGCAGCCAAGGCCACGGGAATCCGTATGGCTACACCTTC
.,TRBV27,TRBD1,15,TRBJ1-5,CASSPRDRQNQPQHF,TGTGCCAGCAGCCCCCGGGACAGACAAAATCAGCCCCAGCATTTT
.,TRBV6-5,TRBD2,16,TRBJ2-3,CASSSTSGGRTDTQYF,TGTGCCAGCAGTTCGACTAGCGGGGGACGCACAGATACGCAGTATTTT
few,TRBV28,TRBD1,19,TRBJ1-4,CASSLHRTGTQLTREKLFF,TGTGCCAGCAGTTTACATCGGACAGGGACCCAACTAACTAGGGAAAAACTGTTTTTT
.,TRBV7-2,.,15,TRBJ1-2,CASSLARGYAYGYTF,TGTGCCAGCAGCTTAGCACGGGGATATGCCTATGGCTACACCTTC
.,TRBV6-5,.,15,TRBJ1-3,CASSSDRSGGNTIYF,TGTGCCAGCAGCAGTGACCGGTCAGGTGGAAACACCATATATTTT
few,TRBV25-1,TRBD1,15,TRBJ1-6,CASSEYFAGGSPLHF,TGTGCCAGCAGTGAATATTTCGCAGGGGGTTCACCCCTCCACTTT
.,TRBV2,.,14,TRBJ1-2,CASKGSRTAYGYTF,TGTGCCAGCAAAGGGTCTAGGACAGCCTATGGCTACACCTTC